This T cell receptor (beta chain) was sequenced during a study of cytomegalovirus exposure and HLA in healthy donors. The CDR3 runs to 14 residues. The germline gives CDR1 ENHRY, CDR2 SYGVKD. The V end lost 0 bases, the J end lost 3 bases, and 9 bases lay between the germline ends. PCR amplification relied on 60 Vbeta primers (plus 13 Jbeta primers). TCRdb's table, derived via immunoSEQ multiplex PCR, lists solely in-frame clones and lacks some. The table includes 150,000 to 200,000 clones, roughly 80% detected once. Specimen: PBMCs. The sequence came from a woman aged 45-65 years in good health and CMV-seropositive. This rearrangement joins TRBV10-3 to TRBJ2-7; D call uncertain. Written as DNA, the CDR3 is TGTGCCATCAGTGAGTCGTTACTGATCTACGAGCAGTACTTC. As protein: CAISESLLIYEQYF.